The 9 T cell receptor beta chains reported below all come from one sample, sequenced in a study of control samples from healthy donors and cancer patients. Only in-frame clones appear in the TCRdb table, and some are missing; sequencing was by immunoSEQ multiplex PCR. The repertoire holds around 140,000 clones, with 89% as singletons. Sequencing used PBMCs. Receptors were obtained from a man aged 45-60 years with head and neck cancer.

The chain links TRBV7-9 to TRBJ2-1, with 14 bases identical to TRBD2. Trimming removed 6 bases from V and 10 bases from J; junction bases left unmatched: 8. Germline values: CDR1 SEHNR, CDR2 FQNEAQ (reference sequence). CDR3 length: 15 amino acids. The CDR3 DNA is TGTGCCAGCAGTCCGACTAGCGGGAGGGTGGAGGAGCAGTTCTTC. Encoded protein: CASSPTSGRVEEQFF.

CDR3 in DNA: TGTGCCAGCAGCTTGAGGGGAGGCTCCTACGAGCAGTACTTC. Amino acids: CASSLRGGSYEQYF. V and J are TRBV13 and TRBJ2-7; possible D gene TRBD2, 6 bases. The germline V gene encodes CDR1 PRHDT and CDR2 FYEKMQ (reference sequence). The ends were cut back, 3 bases at V and 0 bases at J, with 9 bases in the middle. CDR3 length equals 14 residues.

V is TRBV5-4 and J is TRBJ1-2, with D unclear. Trimming pared 3 bases from V and 3 bases from J, leaving 12 bases between. Germline assignment: CDR1 SGHNT and CDR2 YYREEE (reference sequence). The CDR3 has 14 amino acids. The CDR3 protein is CASSSRQSYYGYTF. CDR3 bases: TGTGCCAGCAGCTCACGACAAAGCTACTATGGCTACACCTTC.

V is TRBV6-5 and J is TRBJ1-4; TRBD1 is a possible D gene (6 bases). CDR3 size: 14 residues. Trimming shortened V by 6 bases and J by 3 bases, and 11 bases separated the two germline ends. Per the germline V gene, CDR1 is MNHEY and CDR2 is SVGAGI. CDR3 sequence reads: CASSRQDANEKLFF. The CDR3 region has the DNA TGTGCCAGCAGCAGACAGGATGCTAATGAAAAACTGTTTTTT.

V and J are TRBV18 and TRBJ2-5; D gene uncertain. V was pared by 3 bases and J by 3 bases, with 14 bases between. The CDR3 loop spans 15 amino acids. Germline values: CDR1 KGHSH, CDR2 LQKENI. The CDR3 DNA follows: TGTGCCAGCTCACCCCCTGGCTTCGGAGAAGAGACCCAGTACTTC. Its protein is CASSPPGFGEETQYF. The whole variable domain, remainder taken from reference TRBV18 and TRBJ2-5, is NAGVMQNPRHLVRRRGQEARLRCSPMKGHSHVYWYRQLPEEGLKFMVYLQKENIIDESGMPKERFSAEFPKEGPSILRIQQVVRGDSAAYFCASSPPGFGEETQYFGPGTRLLVL.

The genes are TRBV9 and TRBJ1-2; D ambiguous. From germline, CDR1 is SGDLS and CDR2 YYNGEE. The CDR3 totals 13 residues. Trimming stripped 7 bases from V and 4 bases from J, with 14 bases between. The CDR3 DNA is TGTGCCAGCCAGTTGGGCCCGTCCTATGGCTACACCTTC. This codes for CASQLGPSYGYTF.

The rearrangement uses TRBV6-6 and TRBJ1-5; 8 positions agree with TRBD1. Germline V gene lookup returns CDR1 MNHNY and CDR2 SVGAGI (reference sequence). Trimming at V came to 5 bases and at J to 3 bases, leaving 3 bases not matched to a gene. The CDR3 extends over 14 amino acids. The CDR3, as DNA: TGTGCCAGCAGTAAGGACAGGGACAATCAGCCCCAGCATTTT. It codes for CASSKDRDNQPQHF.

This clone was observed a few times. This chain links TRBV10-2 with TRBJ1-5; no clear D. This CDR3 contains 15 residues. The V gene's germline CDR1 is WSHSY and CDR2 SAAADI. Trimming cost V 6 bases and J 4 bases, with 16 bases left between them. The CDR3 DNA reads as TGCGCCAGCAGCTCCGGCCCTCCGGGAAATCAGCCCCAGCATTTT. It codes for CASSSGPPGNQPQHF.

This sequence joins TRBV10-1 and TRBJ2-7, with 8 bases fitting TRBD2. The DNA end is more similar to TRBJ2-5, so the J call may be wrong. Per the germline V gene, CDR1 is WNHNN and CDR2 is SYGVQD (reference sequence). CDR3 length equals 12 residues. CDR3 loop: CASSVTSGTQYF. Written as DNA, the CDR3 is TGCGCCAGCAGTGTTACTAGCGGGACCCAGTACTTC.